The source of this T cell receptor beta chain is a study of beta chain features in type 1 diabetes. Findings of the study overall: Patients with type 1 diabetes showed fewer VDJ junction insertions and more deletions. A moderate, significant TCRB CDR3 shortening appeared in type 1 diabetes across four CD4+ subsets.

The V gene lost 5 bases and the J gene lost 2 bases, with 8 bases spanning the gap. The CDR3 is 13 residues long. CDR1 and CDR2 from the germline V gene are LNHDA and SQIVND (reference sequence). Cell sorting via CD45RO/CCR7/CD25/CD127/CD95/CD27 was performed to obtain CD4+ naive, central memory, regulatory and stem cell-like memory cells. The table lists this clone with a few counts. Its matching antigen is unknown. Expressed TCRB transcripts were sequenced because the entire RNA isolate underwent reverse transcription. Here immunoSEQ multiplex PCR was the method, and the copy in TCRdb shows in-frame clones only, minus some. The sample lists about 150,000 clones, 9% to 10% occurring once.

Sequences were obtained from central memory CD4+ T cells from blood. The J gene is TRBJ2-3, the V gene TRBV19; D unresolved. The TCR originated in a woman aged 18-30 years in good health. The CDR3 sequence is CASSRRYTDTQYF. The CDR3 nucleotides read TGTGCCAGTAGTCGGCGGTACACAGATACGCAGTATTTT. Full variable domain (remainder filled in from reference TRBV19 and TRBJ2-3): DGGITQSPKYLFRKEGQNVTLSCEQNLNHDAMYWYRQDPGQGLRLIYYSQIVNDFQKGDIAEGYSVSREKKESFPLTVTSAQKNPTAFYLCASSRRYTDTQYFGPGTRLTVL.